The 8 T cell receptor beta chains below come from one sample, sequenced in a study of human T cells and chemical hapten exposure. Noted time point: patch test 1, 2 weeks after DPC sensitization. Stated treatment: therapeutic diphenylcyclopropenone sensitization with weekly scalp DPC. One entry per CDR3 protein results from TCRdb running MiXCR on the RACE reads. In the table there are 340,000 or so distinct CDR3 sequences, around 7% of which are singletons. The sample in question was whole blood, obtained in connection with sensitization to the hapten diphenylcyclopropenone (DPC). All receptors come from a woman between 18 and 30 years old with alopecia areata. Some clones in this sample may be carry-over from other donors' samples.

This clonotype has ten or more counts. The chain recombines TRBV3-1 with TRBJ2-2; 11 bases are a match to TRBD2. With V trimmed by 2 bases and J by 5 bases, 1 base remained unmatched. The CDR3 runs 15 residues. In germline, CDR1 is LGHDT, CDR2 YNNKEL (reference sequence). This CDR3 is CASSQRLAGTGELFF. Here the CDR3 DNA reads TGTGCCAGCAGCCAAAGACTAGCGGGGACCGGGGAGCTGTTTTTT.

This clonotype was detected many times. This chain connects TRBV4-2 to TRBJ2-5; the D is unclear. Germline CDR1 reads LGHNA; CDR2 reads YNFKEQ. The CDR3 is 13 amino acids. Trimming cost V 1 base and J 0 bases, with 3 bases left between them. As DNA, the CDR3 is TGTGCCAGCAGCCAAGGGTACCAAGAGACCCAGTACTTC. This translates into CASSQGYQETQYF.

The chain employs TRBV2 and TRBJ1-1, with 7 positions matching TRBD1. J gave up 1 base and V 0 bases, and 8 bases lay outside the gene matches. Germline-derived CDR1 and CDR2 are SNHLY and FYNNEI. The CDR3 contains 17 residues. CDR3 amino acids: CASSEAYRGTSNTEAFF. In nucleotides, the CDR3 is TGTGCCAGCAGTGAAGCGTACAGGGGAACTTCGAACACTGAAGCTTTCTTT.

This clonotype was observed a few times. The chain combines TRBV25-1 with TRBJ2-7; D is possibly TRBD2 (6 bases). The CDR3 is 16 residues long. Trimming left V 4 bases short and J 6 bases short, with 22 bases between. CDR1 and CDR2 (germline): MGHDK, SYGVNS. The CDR3 DNA reads as TGTGCCAGCAGTGCGAGGGGACTCAAGAATTTCCGCGAGCAGTACTTC. This gives the protein CASSARGLKNFREQYF.

This clonotype came up many times. This sequence joins TRBV5-4 and TRBJ2-3; D ambiguous. This CDR3 region has 15 residues. The germline gives CDR1 SGHNT, CDR2 YYREEE (reference sequence). V lost 2 bases and J lost 0, with 10 bases in between. CDR3 region: CASSFWGSSTDTQYF. The CDR3 DNA reads as TGTGCCAGCAGCTTCTGGGGTTCTAGCACAGATACGCAGTATTTT.

V gene TRBV10-3 combines with J gene TRBJ1-2, with TRBD1 matching over 7 bases. The CDR3 totals 15 residues. Looked up from germline, CDR1 is ENHRY and CDR2 is SYGVKD. J lost 8 bases, V lost 0 bases, and 9 bases had no gene match. DNA of the CDR3: TGTGCCATCAGTGAGTCTCCCGACAGGGTAGAAGGCTACACCTTC. Protein product: CAISESPDRVEGYTF.

The genes are TRBV12-3 or TRBV12-4 and TRBJ2-1; 10 bases line up with TRBD2. There are 16 residues in the CDR3. With 2 bases clipped from V and 10 bases from J, the junction kept 11 bases outside the gene matches. The CDR3 nucleotides are TGTGCCAGCAGTTTATATGCTAGCGGGGGCCTTGGGGAGCAGTTCTTC. This gives the protein CASSLYASGGLGEQFF.

This chain connects TRBV6-5 to TRBJ2-7; D is ambiguous. The CDR3 extends over 13 amino acids. From germline, CDR1 is MNHEY and CDR2 SVGAGI. Trimming removed 5 bases from V and 3 bases from J, with 11 bases in between. As DNA, the CDR3 is TGTGCCAGCAGTACCCCAAAGGACTACGAGCAGTACTTC. Encoded protein: CASSTPKDYEQYF.